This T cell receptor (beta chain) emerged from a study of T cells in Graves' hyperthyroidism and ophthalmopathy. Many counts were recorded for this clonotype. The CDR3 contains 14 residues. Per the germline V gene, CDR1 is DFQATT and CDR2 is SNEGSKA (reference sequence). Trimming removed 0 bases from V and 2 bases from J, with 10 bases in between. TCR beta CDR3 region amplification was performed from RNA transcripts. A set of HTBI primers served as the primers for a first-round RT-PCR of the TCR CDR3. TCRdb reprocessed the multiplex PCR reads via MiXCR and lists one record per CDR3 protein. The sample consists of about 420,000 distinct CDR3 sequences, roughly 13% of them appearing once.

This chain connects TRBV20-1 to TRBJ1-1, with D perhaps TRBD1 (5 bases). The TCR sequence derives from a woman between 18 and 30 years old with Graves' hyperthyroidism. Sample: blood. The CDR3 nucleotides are TGCAGTGCTAGAGAGGGACCAGTTAACACTGAAGCTTTCTTT. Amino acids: CSAREGPVNTEAFF.